The 29 T cell receptor beta chains below were found in one sample sequenced in a study of OX40 agonist ivuxolimab in advanced cancers. Here immunoSEQ multiplex PCR was the method, and the copy in TCRdb shows in-frame clones only, minus some. Among around 74,000 clones, under 90% were seen once, and the ten largest hold around 2.5%. Sequenced material: CD4+ or CD8+ T cells sorted from blood, taken in a trial of the OX40 agonist ivuxolimab. The receptors come from an adult with an advanced solid tumor such as melanoma, head and neck, liver or kidney cancer.

This clone was recorded a few times. The rearrangement uses TRBV2 and TRBJ1-1; maybe TRBD1 (5 bases). Germline V CDR1 and CDR2: SNHLY, FYNNEI. Trimming pared 4 bases from V and 5 bases from J, leaving 11 bases between. The CDR3 totals 13 residues. CDR3 amino acids: CASSGGWGTEAFF. The CDR3, as DNA: TGTGCCAGCAGTGGGGGTTGGGGGACTGAAGCTTTCTTT.

V usage is TRBV18 and J usage is TRBJ2-3, with TRBD1 matching 7 bases. V was pared by 3 bases and J by 4 bases, with 4 bases of the junction left unmatched. CDR1 is KGHSH, CDR2 LQKENI, per germline. This CDR3 contains 14 residues. This CDR3 is CASSPSTGPDTQYF. CDR3 sequence (DNA): TGTGCCAGCTCACCGTCGACAGGGCCAGATACGCAGTATTTT.

This sequence joins TRBV28 and TRBJ1-3; D call uncertain. V was cut by 3 bases and J by 4 bases, with 10 bases left in between. CDR3 size: 14 residues. Looked up from germline, CDR1 is MDHEN and CDR2 is SYDVKM. CDR3 in DNA: TGTGCCAGCAGTTTGAGGACCCCGGGAAACACCATATATTTT. It yields the protein CASSLRTPGNTIYF.

The genes are TRBV30 and TRBJ2-5; D is undetermined. Between the trimmed V and J ends, which lost 2 bases and 3 bases, there was a span of 10 bases. This CDR3 region has 13 residues. The germline V gene has CDR1 GTSNPN and CDR2 SVGIG (reference sequence). CDR3 amino acids: CAWSSEVEETQYF. In nucleotides, the CDR3 is TGTGCCTGGAGTTCGGAAGTTGAAGAGACCCAGTACTTC.

V gene TRBV6-1 combines with J gene TRBJ2-1; D gene uncertain. V lost 1 base, J lost 0 bases, and 10 bases lay in between. This CDR3 is built from 16 residues. Germline assignment: CDR1 MNHNS and CDR2 SASEGT. This chain's CDR3 is CASSEGPASSYNEQFF. The CDR3 coding sequence is TGTGCCAGCAGTGAAGGACCAGCGAGCTCCTACAATGAGCAGTTCTTC.

About this clone: At one boundary the junction diverges from the germline segment, which might be a read error. V is TRBV7-7 and J is TRBJ1-4; D perhaps matches TRBD1 (6 bases). This CDR3 comprises 14 residues. CDR1 is SSHAT and CDR2 is FNYEAQ in the germline V gene (reference sequence). CDR3 coding DNA: TGTGCTAGCAGCCAAAGCGTCACAGGGGAAAAACTGTTTTTT. Translating it yields CASSQSVTGEKLFF.

V usage is TRBV13 and J usage is TRBJ2-3, with D perhaps matching TRBD1 or TRBD2 (5 bases each). The germline V gene has CDR1 PRHDT and CDR2 FYEKMQ (reference sequence). The CDR3 runs to 14 residues. V was cut by 5 bases and J by 2 bases, with 11 bases left in between. CDR3 sequence reads: CASSLGPFTDTQYF. In DNA form, the CDR3 reads TGTGCCAGCAGCCTGGGACCGTTCACAGATACGCAGTATTTT.

The chain is built from TRBV29-1 and TRBJ2-7; possible D gene TRBD2, 5 bases. Germline V lookup: CDR1 SQVTM, CDR2 ANQGSEA. This CDR3 spans 11 amino acids. V lost 4 bases and J 11 bases, leaving 15 bases between the germline ends. The CDR3 sequence: CSVGGVSVEYF. The DNA for the CDR3 is TGCAGCGTTGGGGGAGTTTCTGTGGAGTACTTC.

The rearrangement uses TRBV30 and TRBJ2-3; possibly TRBD2 for D (7 bases). V dropped 5 bases and J dropped 0 bases, with 18 bases sitting between them. The CDR3 has 16 amino acids. Germline assignment: CDR1 GTSNPN and CDR2 SVGIG (reference sequence). The CDR3 is CAWGAGAPFSTDTQYF. CDR3 DNA sequence: TGTGCCTGGGGGGCGGGGGCCCCTTTTAGCACAGATACGCAGTATTTT.

The genes are TRBV29-1 and TRBJ2-1; D is unresolved. Looked up from germline, CDR1 is SQVTM and CDR2 is ANQGSEA. V dropped 6 bases and J dropped 8 bases, with 11 bases sitting between them. This CDR3 has 11 amino acids. The CDR3 region has the DNA TGCAGCGTCTCATCTGCGGATGAGCAGTTCTTC. Protein sequence: CSVSSADEQFF.

With respect to this clone: At one boundary the junction diverges from the germline segment, which might be a read error. This sequence joins TRBV30 and TRBJ2-7; D uncertain. CDR1 GTSNPN and CDR2 SVGIG come from the germline V gene (reference sequence). The CDR3 extends over 12 amino acids. The CDR3 DNA follows: TGTGCCTCGCAGCCAACCGGGTCCCCCAAGAACTTC. Translation: CASQPTGSPKNF.

The rearrangement uses TRBV2 and TRBJ2-7; 9 bases align to TRBD2. Trimming at V came to 6 bases and at J to 4 bases, leaving 7 bases not matched to a gene. The germline V gene encodes CDR1 SNHLY and CDR2 FYNNEI. The CDR3 has 14 residues. CDR3 in DNA: TGTGCCAGCAGAGAGCGGGAGGTACCATACGAGCAGTACTTC. Translating gives CASREREVPYEQYF. Full variable domain (outside the CDR3, taken from reference TRBV2 and TRBJ2-7): EPEVTQTPSHQVTQMGQEVILRCVPISNHLYFYWYRQILGQKVEFLVSFYNNEISEKSEIFDDQFSVERPDGSNFTLKIRSTKLEDSAMYFCASREREVPYEQYFGPGTRLTVT.

The sample holds a few counts of this clone. The rearrangement uses TRBV18 and TRBJ2-3; 9 bases are a match to TRBD1. Germline-derived CDR1 and CDR2 are KGHSH and LQKENI. V trimming: 3 bases; J trimming: 4 bases; junction bases outside the gene matches: 5. The CDR3 covers 15 residues. The CDR3 is CASSPPGQGPDTQYF. In DNA, the CDR3 is TGTGCCAGCTCACCTCCGGGACAGGGCCCAGATACGCAGTATTTT.

A note on this clone: The sample contains more than one DNA sequence encoding this CDR3. The V call is TRBV2, the J call TRBJ2-7, with no clear D. Germline loops: CDR1 SNHLY, CDR2 FYNNEI. Trimming stripped 1 base from V and 4 bases from J, with 2 bases between. This CDR3 spans 11 amino acids. The CDR3 bases are TGTGCCAGCAGTGAAGGATACGAGCAGTACTTC. Translated: CASSEGYEQYF. The full variable domain, its missing parts supplied by reference TRBV2 and TRBJ2-7, is EPEVTQTPSHQVTQMGQEVILRCVPISNHLYFYWYRQILGQKVEFLVSFYNNEISEKSEIFDDQFSVERPDGSNFTLKIRSTKLEDSAMYFCASSEGYEQYFGPGTRLTVT.

The chain uses TRBV5-1 and TRBJ2-7; weak D call: TRBD1 (6 bases). The CDR3 runs to 14 residues. V lost 4 bases, J lost 5 bases, and 16 bases lay in between. The germline V gene encodes CDR1 SGHRS and CDR2 YFSETQ. The CDR3 protein is CASSPGTPSHEQYF. The CDR3 nucleotides read TGCGCCAGCAGCCCCGGGACACCGTCCCACGAGCAGTACTTC.

Note on this clone: One end of the junction fails to match germline, which may point to a read error. The V and J genes are TRBV7-7 and TRBJ2-1; D possibly corresponds to TRBD2 (6 bases). Germline-derived CDR1 and CDR2 are SSHAT and FNYEAQ (reference sequence). CDR3 length: 14 residues. The CDR3 DNA reads as TGTGCTAGCAGTCAACCCGGGACTCACAATGAGCAGTTCTTC. Encoded protein: CASSQPGTHNEQFF.

As DNA, the CDR3 is TGCGCCAGCAGGGCGGGGGGAACGGAACCATATAATTCACCCCTCCACTTT. Translating it yields CASRAGGTEPYNSPLHF. The chain carries TRBV10-1 and TRBJ1-6, with D maybe TRBD1 (5 bases). The CDR3 length is 17 residues. Between the trimmed V and J ends, which lost 6 bases and 4 bases, there was a span of 19 bases. From germline, CDR1 is WNHNN and CDR2 SYGVQD (reference sequence).

With respect to this clone: The sample holds other DNA sequences that translate to the same CDR3. CDR3 bases: TGCGCCAGCAGCTTGGGAGGTCCCGGAAACACCATATATTTT. This translates into CASSLGGPGNTIYF. The chain employs TRBV5-1 and TRBJ1-3; no firm D call. The CDR3 has 14 amino acids. V dropped 0 bases and J dropped 4 bases, with 8 bases sitting between them. Germline V gives CDR1 SGHRS, CDR2 YFSETQ.

V is TRBV25-1 and J is TRBJ1-4; the D gene is possibly TRBD1 (5 bases). Germline V gene lookup returns CDR1 MGHDK and CDR2 SYGVNS. The CDR3 covers 15 residues. V shed 8 bases and J shed 6 bases, with 19 bases lying between them. This CDR3 is CASRLRGGRDEKLFF. DNA for the CDR3: TGTGCCAGCCGACTCCGGGGGGGAAGAGATGAAAAACTGTTTTTT.

The rearrangement links TRBV12-5 to TRBJ1-5; D is possibly TRBD1 (6 bases). V lost 0 bases and J 2 bases, leaving 11 bases between the germline ends. Germline CDR1 reads LGHNT; CDR2 reads FRNRAP. This CDR3 comprises 16 residues. The CDR3 nucleotides read TGTGCTAGTGGTTTGGTACAGGGTGCGCGCAATCAGCCCCAGCATTTT. This encodes CASGLVQGARNQPQHF.

This chain connects TRBV4-1 to TRBJ1-2, with TRBD1 matching over 10 bases. Germline loops: CDR1 MGHRA, CDR2 YSYEKL. The CDR3 is 14 residues long. J gave up 5 bases and V 3 bases, and 3 bases lay outside the gene matches. For the CDR3, the DNA is TGCGCCAGCAGCCACGGGACAGGGGATTATGGCTACACCTTC. Translation gives CASSHGTGDYGYTF.

The rearrangement uses TRBV5-1 and TRBJ1-5; D is uncertain. This CDR3 is built from 13 residues. Trimming removed 2 bases from V and 11 bases from J, with 14 bases in between. CDR1 and CDR2 (germline): SGHRS, YFSETQ. The CDR3, as DNA: TGCGCCAGCAGCTTCACGACTGGTGGAGCCCAGCATTTT. Translating gives CASSFTTGGAQHF.

The chain carries TRBV30 and TRBJ2-1; D possibly matches TRBD1 or TRBD2 (6 bases each). This CDR3 is built from 13 residues. Germline assignment: CDR1 GTSNPN and CDR2 SVGIG (reference sequence). Trimming removed 0 bases at V and 10 bases at J, with 13 bases between. The CDR3 sequence is CAWSVRGAEEQFF. Written as DNA, the CDR3 is TGTGCCTGGAGTGTAAGGGGGGCCGAAGAGCAGTTCTTC.

The chain carries TRBV6-5 and TRBJ2-3; maybe TRBD1 (6 bases). The germline V and J ends were trimmed by 6 bases and 6 bases, with 13 bases remaining between them. The length of the CDR3 is 13 residues. CDR1 MNHEY and CDR2 SVGAGI come from the germline V gene. CDR3 loop: CASREPGADTQYF. The CDR3 DNA follows: TGTGCCAGCAGGGAACCAGGGGCGGATACGCAGTATTTT.

This clone was counted once. This chain links TRBV7-9 with TRBJ2-2, with D tentatively TRBD2 (5 bases). The CDR3 totals 16 residues. The germline V and J ends were trimmed by 5 bases and 0 bases, with 13 bases remaining between them. CDR1 and CDR2 (germline): SEHNR, FQNEAQ (reference sequence). The CDR3 DNA reads TGTGCCAGCAGCCTCACTAGTAACGCGAACACCGGGGAGCTGTTTTTT. Amino acid sequence: CASSLTSNANTGELFF. Full variable domain (missing parts from reference TRBV7-9 and TRBJ2-2): DTGVSQNPRHKITKRGQNVTFRCDPISEHNRLYWYRQTLGQGPEFLTYFQNEAQLEKSRLLSDRFSAERPKGSFSTLEIQRTEQGDSAMYLCASSLTSNANTGELFFGEGSRLTVL.

V and J are TRBV5-1 and TRBJ1-2, with a weak D call TRBD1 (6 bases). This CDR3 contains 14 residues. Trimming removed 1 base at V and 2 bases at J, with 9 bases between. CDR1 and CDR2 (germline): SGHRS, YFSETQ. The CDR3 protein is CASSLQGLNYGYTF. The CDR3 DNA sequence: TGCGCCAGCAGCTTGCAGGGGCTAAACTATGGCTACACCTTC.

This clone was observed a handful of times. The chain joins TRBV5-1 to TRBJ2-3; 9 bases agree with TRBD2. Unmatched junction bases numbered 1, after V lost 0 bases and J lost 5 bases. CDR1 SGHRS and CDR2 YFSETQ come from the germline V gene. The CDR3 totals 14 residues. The CDR3: CASSLVAGEDTQYF. The CDR3, as DNA: TGCGCCAGCAGCTTGGTAGCGGGAGAAGATACGCAGTATTTT.

This clone was recorded a few times. The chain has TRBV7-2 and TRBJ2-5; D might be TRBD1 (6 bases). The CDR3 covers 16 residues. Germline loops: CDR1 SGHTA, CDR2 FQGNSA. Trimming stripped 1 base from V and 4 bases from J, with 16 bases between. CDR3 amino acids: CASSLVGRGFAETQYF. The CDR3 bases are TGTGCCAGCAGCTTAGTGGGCAGGGGTTTTGCAGAGACCCAGTACTTC.

The CDR3 nucleotides are TGTGGGACGGCCAGCCCCTCTGGGGCCAACGTCCTGACTTTC. This gives the protein CGTASPSGANVLTF. The gene calls are TRBV15 and TRBJ2-6, with D unresolved. The CDR3 runs 14 residues. CDR1 is LNHNV, CDR2 YYDKDF, per germline (reference sequence). Drawing the rest from reference TRBV15 and TRBJ2-6, the complete variable domain is DAMVIQNPRYQVTQFGKPVTLSCSQTLNHNVMYWYQQKSSQAPKLLFHYYDKDFNNEADTPDNFQSRRPNTSFCFLDIRSPGLGDTAMYLCGTASPSGANVLTFGAGSRLTVL.